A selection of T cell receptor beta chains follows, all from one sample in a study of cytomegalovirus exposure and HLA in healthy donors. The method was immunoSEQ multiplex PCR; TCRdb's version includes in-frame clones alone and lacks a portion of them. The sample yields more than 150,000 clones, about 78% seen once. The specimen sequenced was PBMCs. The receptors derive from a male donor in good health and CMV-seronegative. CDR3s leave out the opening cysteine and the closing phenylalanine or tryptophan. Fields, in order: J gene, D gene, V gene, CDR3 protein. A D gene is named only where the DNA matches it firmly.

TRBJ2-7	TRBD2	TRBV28	ASSPGTSGRIKKSKIYEQY
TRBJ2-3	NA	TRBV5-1	ASSLADTQY
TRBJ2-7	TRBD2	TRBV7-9	ASSLVAGREQY
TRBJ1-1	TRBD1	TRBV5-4	ASSSTGQGGGNTEAF
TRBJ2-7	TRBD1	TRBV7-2	ASSLYDRGFEQY
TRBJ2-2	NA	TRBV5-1	ASSLLRERAGELF
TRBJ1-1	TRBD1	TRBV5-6	ASSYRTGINTEAF
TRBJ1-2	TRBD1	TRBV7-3	ASSPGQGLYT
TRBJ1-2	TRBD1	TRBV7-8	ASSSMDRDNYGYT
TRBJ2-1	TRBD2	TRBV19	ASSNPSGRVAEQF
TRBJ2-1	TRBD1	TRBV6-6	ASSSTGGGGEQF
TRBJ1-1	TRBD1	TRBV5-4	ASSRPGGVDTEAF
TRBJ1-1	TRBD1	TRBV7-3	ASSSGGTVNTEAF
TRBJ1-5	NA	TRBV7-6	ASSLQSGGNQPQH
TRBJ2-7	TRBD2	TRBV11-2	ASARGGKSSGRLYEQY
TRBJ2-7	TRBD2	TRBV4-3	ASSQEATSGSFSYEQY
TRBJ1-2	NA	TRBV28	ASKEGGGYGYT
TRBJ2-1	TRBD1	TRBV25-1	ASSGGTATSYNEQF
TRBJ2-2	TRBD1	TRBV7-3	ASSLITGGAPGELF
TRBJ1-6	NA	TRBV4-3	ASSQATNRDSPLH
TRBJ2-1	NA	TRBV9	ASSVELATHLNEQF
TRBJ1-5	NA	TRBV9	ASSPSGVPNQPQH
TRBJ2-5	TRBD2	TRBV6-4	ASSEAGGQETQY
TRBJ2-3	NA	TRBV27	ASSWDFTDTQY